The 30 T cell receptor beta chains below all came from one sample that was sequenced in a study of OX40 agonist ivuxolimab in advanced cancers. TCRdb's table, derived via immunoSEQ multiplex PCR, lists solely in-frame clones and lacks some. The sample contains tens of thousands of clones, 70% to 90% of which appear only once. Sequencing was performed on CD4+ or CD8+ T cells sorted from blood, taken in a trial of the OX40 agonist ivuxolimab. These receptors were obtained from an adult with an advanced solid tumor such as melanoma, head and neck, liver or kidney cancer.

CDR3 coding DNA: TGTGCCAGCAGCCCTCGGGGGGGGAATGAGCAGTTCTTC. It encodes CASSPRGGNEQFF. This chain uses TRBV11-1 with TRBJ2-1; 8 bases fit TRBD2. CDR1 is SGHAT and CDR2 is FQDESV in the germline V gene (reference sequence). This CDR3 comprises 13 residues. The trim removed 5 bases at V and 7 bases at J, leaving 4 bases unmatched.

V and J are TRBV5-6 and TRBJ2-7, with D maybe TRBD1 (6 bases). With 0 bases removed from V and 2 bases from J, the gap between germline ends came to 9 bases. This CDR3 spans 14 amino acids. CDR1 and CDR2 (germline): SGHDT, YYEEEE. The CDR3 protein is CASSLEGGPYEQYF. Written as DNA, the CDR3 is TGTGCCAGCAGCTTGGAAGGGGGACCCTACGAGCAGTACTTC.

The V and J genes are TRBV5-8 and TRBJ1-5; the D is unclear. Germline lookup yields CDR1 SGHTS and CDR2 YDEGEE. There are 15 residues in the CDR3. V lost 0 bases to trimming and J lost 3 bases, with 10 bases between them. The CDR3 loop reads CASSLGGVINQPQHF. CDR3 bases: TGTGCCAGCAGCTTGGGCGGGGTGATCAATCAGCCCCAGCATTTT.

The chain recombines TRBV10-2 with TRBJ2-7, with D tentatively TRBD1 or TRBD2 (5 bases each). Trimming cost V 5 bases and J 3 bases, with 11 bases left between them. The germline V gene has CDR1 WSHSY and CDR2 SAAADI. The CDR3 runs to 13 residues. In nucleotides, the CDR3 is TGCGCCAGCAGTATGGGGACGAACTACGAGCAGTACTTC. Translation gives CASSMGTNYEQYF.

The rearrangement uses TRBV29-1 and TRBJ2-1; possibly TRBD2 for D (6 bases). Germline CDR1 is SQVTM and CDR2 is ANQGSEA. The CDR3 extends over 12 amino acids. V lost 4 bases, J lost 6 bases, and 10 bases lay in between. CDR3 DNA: TGCAGCGTTGCCGGGAGTGGCAATGAGCAGTTCTTC. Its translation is CSVAGSGNEQFF.

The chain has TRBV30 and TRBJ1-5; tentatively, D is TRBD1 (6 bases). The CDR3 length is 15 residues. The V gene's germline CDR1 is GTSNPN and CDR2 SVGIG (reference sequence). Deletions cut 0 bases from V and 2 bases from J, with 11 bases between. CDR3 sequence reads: CAWSVPRGGNQPQHF. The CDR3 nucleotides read TGTGCCTGGAGTGTGCCCAGGGGTGGCAATCAGCCCCAGCATTTT.

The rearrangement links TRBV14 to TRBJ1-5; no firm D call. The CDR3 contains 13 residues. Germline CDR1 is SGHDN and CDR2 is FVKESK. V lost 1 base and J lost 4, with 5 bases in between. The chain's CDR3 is CASSQGANQPQHF. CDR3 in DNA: TGTGCCAGCAGCCAAGGGGCAAATCAGCCCCAGCATTTT.

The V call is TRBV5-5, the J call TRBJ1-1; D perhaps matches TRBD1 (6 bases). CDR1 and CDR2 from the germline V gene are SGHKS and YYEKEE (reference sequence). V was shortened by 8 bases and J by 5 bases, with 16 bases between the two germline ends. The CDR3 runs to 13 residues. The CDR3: CASSPGQRTEAFF. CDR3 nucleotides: TGTGCCAGTAGCCCCGGACAGCGGACTGAAGCTTTCTTT. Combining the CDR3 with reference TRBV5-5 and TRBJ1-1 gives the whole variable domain DAGVTQSPTHLIKTRGQQVTLRCSPISGHKSVSWYQQVLGQGPQFIFQYYEKEERGRGNFPDRFSARQFPNYSSELNVNALLLGDSALYLCASSPGQRTEAFFGQGTRLTVV.

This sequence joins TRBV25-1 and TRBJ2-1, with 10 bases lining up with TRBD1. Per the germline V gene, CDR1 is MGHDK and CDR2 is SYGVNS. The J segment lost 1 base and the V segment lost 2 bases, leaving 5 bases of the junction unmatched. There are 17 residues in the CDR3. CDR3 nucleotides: TGTGCCAGCAGTGAAATATTGGGACAGGGGTCCTACAATGAGCAGTTCTTC. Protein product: CASSEILGQGSYNEQFF.

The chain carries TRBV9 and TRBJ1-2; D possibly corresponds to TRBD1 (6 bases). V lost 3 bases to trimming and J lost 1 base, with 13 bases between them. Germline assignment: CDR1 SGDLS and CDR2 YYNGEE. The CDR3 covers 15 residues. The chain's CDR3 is CASSAKDSFNYGYTF. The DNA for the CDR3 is TGTGCCAGCAGCGCTAAGGACAGTTTTAACTATGGCTACACCTTC.

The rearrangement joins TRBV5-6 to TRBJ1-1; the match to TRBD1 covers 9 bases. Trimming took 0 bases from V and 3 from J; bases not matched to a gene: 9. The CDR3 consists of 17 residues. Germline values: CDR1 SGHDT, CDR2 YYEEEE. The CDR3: CASSLVSDRGLYTEAFF. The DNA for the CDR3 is TGTGCCAGCAGCTTGGTTTCCGACAGGGGGTTATACACTGAAGCTTTCTTT.

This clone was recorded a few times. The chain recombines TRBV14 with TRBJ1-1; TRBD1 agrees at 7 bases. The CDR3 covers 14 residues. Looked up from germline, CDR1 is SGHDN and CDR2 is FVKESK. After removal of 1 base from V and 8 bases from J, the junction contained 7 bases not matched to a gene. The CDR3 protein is CASSQAYRGIEAFF. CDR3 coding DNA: TGTGCCAGCAGCCAAGCATACAGGGGTATCGAAGCTTTCTTT.

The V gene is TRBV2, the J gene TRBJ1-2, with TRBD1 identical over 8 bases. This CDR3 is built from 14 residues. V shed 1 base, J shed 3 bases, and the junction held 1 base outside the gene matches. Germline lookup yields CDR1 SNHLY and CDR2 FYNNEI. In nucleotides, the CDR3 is TGTGCCAGCAGTGAAGACAGGGGGTACTATGGCTACACCTTC. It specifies CASSEDRGYYGYTF.

CDR3: CATSRDQTSADSYNEQFF. CDR3 DNA sequence: TGTGCCACCAGCAGAGACCAGACTAGCGCCGACTCCTACAATGAGCAGTTCTTC. This chain joins TRBV15 and TRBJ2-1; 8 nucleotides align to TRBD2. CDR3 length: 18 residues. V trimming: 0 bases; J trimming: 0 bases; junction bases outside the gene matches: 7. Germline CDR1 reads LNHNV; CDR2 reads YYDKDF (reference sequence).

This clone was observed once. CDR3: CASSQEDRFNTEAFF. The CDR3 DNA reads TGCGCCAGCAGCCAAGAGGACAGATTTAACACTGAAGCTTTCTTT. The V and J genes are TRBV4-1 and TRBJ1-1; the D gene is possibly TRBD1 (6 bases). The V end was cut by 0 bases, the J end by 2 bases, with 10 bases between. Germline-derived CDR1 and CDR2 are MGHRA and YSYEKL. There are 15 residues in the CDR3.

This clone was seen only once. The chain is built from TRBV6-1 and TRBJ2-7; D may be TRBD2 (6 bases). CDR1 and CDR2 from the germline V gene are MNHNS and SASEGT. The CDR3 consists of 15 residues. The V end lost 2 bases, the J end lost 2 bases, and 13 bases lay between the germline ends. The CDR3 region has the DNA TGTGCCAGCAGTGAATGGAAAGGAGGGGCCTACGAGCAGTACTTC. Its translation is CASSEWKGGAYEQYF.

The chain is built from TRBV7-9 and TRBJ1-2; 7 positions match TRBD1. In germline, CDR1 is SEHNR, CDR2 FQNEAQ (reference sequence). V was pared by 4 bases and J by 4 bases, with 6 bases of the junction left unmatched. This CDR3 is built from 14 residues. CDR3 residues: CASSSGTGAYGYTF. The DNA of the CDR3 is TGTGCCAGCAGCTCGGGCACAGGGGCCTATGGCTACACCTTC.

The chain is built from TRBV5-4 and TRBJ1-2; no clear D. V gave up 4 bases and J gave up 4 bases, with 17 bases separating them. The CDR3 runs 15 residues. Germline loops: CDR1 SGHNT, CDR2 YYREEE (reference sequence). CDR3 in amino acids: CASSLRTESGYGYTF. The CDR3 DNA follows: TGTGCCAGCAGCCTTAGGACGGAAAGTGGCTATGGCTACACCTTC.

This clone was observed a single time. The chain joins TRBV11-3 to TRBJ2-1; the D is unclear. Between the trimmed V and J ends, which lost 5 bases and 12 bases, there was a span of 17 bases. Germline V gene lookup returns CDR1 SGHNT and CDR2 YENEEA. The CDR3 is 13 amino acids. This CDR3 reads CASSLPPNLVQFF. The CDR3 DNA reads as TGTGCCAGCAGCCTCCCTCCTAATTTAGTGCAGTTCTTC.

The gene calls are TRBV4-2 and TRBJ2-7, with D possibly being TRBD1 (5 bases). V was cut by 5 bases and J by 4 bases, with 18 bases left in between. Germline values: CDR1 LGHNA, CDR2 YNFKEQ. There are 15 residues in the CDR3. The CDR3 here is CASSTRDTGQYEQYF. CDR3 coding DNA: TGTGCCAGCAGCACCAGGGATACCGGACAATACGAGCAGTACTTC.

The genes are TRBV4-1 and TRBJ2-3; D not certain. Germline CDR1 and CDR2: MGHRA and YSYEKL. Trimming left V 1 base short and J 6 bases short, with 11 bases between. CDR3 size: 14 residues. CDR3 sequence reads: CASSQGSGLDTQYF. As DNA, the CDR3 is TGCGCCAGCAGCCAAGGTTCTGGGTTGGATACGCAGTATTTT.

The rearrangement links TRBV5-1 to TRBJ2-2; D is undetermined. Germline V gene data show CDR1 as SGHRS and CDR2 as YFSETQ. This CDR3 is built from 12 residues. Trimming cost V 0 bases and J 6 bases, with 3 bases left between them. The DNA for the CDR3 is TGCGCCAGCAGCTTGGCTCCCGGGGAGCTGTTTTTT. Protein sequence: CASSLAPGELFF.

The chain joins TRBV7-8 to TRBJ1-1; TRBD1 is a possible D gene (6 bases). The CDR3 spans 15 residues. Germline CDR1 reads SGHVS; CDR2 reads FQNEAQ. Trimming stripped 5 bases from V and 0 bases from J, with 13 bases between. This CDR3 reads CASSPPQGLNTEAFF. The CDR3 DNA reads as TGTGCCAGCAGCCCCCCACAGGGCTTGAACACTGAAGCTTTCTTT.

The CDR3 here is CASSVPGDGTYEQYF. The CDR3 bases are TGTGCCAGCAGTGTTCCGGGGGACGGGACCTACGAGCAGTACTTC. This chain links TRBV2 with TRBJ2-7, with TRBD2 as a possible D gene (6 bases). Germline V gene lookup returns CDR1 SNHLY and CDR2 FYNNEI. CDR3 length: 15 residues. Trimming removed 4 bases at V and 2 bases at J, with 15 bases between.

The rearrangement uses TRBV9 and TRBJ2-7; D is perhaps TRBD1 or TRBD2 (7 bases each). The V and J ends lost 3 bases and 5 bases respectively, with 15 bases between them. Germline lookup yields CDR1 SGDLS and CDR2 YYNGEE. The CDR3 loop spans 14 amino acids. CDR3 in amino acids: CASSAPGGANEQYF. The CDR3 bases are TGTGCCAGCAGCGCCCCAGGGGGGGCCAACGAGCAGTACTTC.

CDR3 nucleotide sequence: TGTGCCAGCACCACAAGGGGGGGGCTCCATGGCTACACCTTC. Its protein is CASTTRGGLHGYTF. The chain uses TRBV6-1 and TRBJ1-2; a weak D match, TRBD1 (6 bases). This CDR3 is 14 amino acids long. Deletions cut 7 bases from V and 6 bases from J, with 18 bases between. The germline V gene has CDR1 MNHNS and CDR2 SASEGT.

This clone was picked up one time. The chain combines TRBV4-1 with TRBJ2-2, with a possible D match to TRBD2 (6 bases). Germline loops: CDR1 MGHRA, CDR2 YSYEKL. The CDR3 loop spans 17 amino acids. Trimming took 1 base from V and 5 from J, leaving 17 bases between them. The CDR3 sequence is CASSQGMKAGRTGELFF. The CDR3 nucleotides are TGCGCCAGCAGCCAAGGAATGAAGGCGGGAAGGACCGGGGAGCTGTTTTTT.

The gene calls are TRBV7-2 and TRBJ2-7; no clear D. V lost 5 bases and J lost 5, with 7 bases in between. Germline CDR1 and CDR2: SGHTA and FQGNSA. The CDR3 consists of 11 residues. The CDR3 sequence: CASSPRDEQYF. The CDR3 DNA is TGTGCCAGCAGCCCCCGGGACGAGCAGTACTTC.

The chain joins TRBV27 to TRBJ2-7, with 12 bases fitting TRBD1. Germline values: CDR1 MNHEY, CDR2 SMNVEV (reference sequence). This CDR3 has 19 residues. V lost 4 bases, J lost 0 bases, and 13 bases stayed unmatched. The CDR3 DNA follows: TGTGCCAGCAGTTCGACAATCCGGGACAGGGGGCCTAGCTCCTACGAGCAGTACTTC. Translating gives CASSSTIRDRGPSSYEQYF.

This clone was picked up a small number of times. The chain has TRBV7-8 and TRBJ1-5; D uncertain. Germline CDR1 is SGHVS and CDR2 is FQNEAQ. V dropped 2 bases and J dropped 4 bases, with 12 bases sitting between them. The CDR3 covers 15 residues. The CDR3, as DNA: TGTGCCAGCAGCTTATTAGTCGTGGGGAATCAGCCCCAGCATTTT. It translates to CASSLLVVGNQPQHF.